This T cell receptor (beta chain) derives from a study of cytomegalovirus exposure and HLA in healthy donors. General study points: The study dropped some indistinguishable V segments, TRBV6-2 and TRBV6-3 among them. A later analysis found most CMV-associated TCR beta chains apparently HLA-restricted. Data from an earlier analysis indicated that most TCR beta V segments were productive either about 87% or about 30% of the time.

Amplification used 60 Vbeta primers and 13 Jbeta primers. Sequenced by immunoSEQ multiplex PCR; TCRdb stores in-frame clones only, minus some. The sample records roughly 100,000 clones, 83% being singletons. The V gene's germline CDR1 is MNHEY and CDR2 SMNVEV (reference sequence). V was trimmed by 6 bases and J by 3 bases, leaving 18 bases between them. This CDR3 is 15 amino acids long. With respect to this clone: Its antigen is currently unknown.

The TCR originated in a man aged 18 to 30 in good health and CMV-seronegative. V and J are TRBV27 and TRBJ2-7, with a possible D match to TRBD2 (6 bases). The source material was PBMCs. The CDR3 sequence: CASRPLRDWNYEQYF. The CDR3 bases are TGTGCCAGCAGGCCCCTCCGGGACTGGAACTACGAGCAGTACTTC.